The 2 T cell receptor beta chains reported below all come from one sample, sequenced in a study of T-cell memory formation after mild COVID-19. One entry per CDR3 protein, called by TCRdb with MiXCR from the 5' RACE reads. Found here are 200,000 to 300,000 distinct CDR3 sequences, approximately 15% of them singletons; the top ten hold 22%. Sequenced sample: PBMCs or a T cell subset sorted from them (not recorded which). The receptor set was obtained from a man younger than 35 who had mild COVID-19 (a few samples of this study predate the infection). Cell type and time point are not known.

The table lists this clonotype with many counts. The genes are TRBV7-6 and TRBJ1-1; D uncertain. The germline V gene encodes CDR1 SGHVS and CDR2 FNYEAQ. There are 14 residues in the CDR3. V lost 4 bases, J lost 11 bases, and 20 bases lay in between. DNA of the CDR3: TGTGCCAGCAGCTCAACCGTCCCTCCTTATTGGGCTTTCTTT. Translating gives CASSSTVPPYWAFF.

This chain connects TRBV3-2 to TRBJ1-1; the table's D call, TRBD1, has no DNA check behind it. TRBV3-2 represents a pseudogene. The CDR3 is 17 residues long. The CDR3 sequence is CASSQKVVDRPGSKAFF. CDR3 coding DNA: TGTGCCAGCAGCCAGAAAGTAGTAGACAGGCCGGGGTCGAAAGCTTTCTTT.